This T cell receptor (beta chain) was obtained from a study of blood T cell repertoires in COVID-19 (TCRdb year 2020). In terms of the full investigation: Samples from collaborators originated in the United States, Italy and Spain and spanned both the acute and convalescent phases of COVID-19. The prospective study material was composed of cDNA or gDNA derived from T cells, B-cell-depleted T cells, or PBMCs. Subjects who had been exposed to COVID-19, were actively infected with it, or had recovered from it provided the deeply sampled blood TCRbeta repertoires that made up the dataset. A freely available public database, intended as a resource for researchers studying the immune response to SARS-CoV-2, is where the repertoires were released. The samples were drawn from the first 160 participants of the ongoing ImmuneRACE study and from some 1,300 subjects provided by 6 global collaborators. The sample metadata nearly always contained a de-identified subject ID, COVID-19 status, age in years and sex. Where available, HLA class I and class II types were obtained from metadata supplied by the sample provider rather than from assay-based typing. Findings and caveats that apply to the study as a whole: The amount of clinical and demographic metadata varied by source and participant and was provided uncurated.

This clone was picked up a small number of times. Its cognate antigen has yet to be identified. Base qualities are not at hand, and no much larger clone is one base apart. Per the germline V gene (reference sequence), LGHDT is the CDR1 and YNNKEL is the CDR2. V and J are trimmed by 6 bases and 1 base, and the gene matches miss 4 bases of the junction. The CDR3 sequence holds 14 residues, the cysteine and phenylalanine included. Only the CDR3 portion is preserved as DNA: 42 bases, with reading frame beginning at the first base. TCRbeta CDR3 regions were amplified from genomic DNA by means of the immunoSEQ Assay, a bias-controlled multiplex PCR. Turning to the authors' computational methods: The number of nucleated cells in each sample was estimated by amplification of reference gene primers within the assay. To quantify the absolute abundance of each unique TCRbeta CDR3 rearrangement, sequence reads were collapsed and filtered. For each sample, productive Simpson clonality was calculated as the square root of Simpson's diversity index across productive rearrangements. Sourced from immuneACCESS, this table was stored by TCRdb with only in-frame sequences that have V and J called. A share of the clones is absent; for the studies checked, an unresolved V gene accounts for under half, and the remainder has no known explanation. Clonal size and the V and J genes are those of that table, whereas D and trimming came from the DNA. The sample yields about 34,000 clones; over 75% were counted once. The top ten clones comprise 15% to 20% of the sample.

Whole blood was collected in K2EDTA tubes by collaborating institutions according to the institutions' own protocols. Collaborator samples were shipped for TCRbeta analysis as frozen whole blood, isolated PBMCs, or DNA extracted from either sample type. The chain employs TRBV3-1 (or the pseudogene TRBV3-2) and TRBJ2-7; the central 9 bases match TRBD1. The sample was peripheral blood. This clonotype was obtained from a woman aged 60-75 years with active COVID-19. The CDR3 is CASRDDRGSYEQYF. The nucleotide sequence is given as TGTGCCAGCAGGGATGACAGGGGGTCCTACGAGCAGTACTTC.